Below are 10 T cell receptor beta chains sequenced from a single sample in a study of CD8+CD57+ T cells in acquired aplastic anemia (dated by TCRdb to the late 2010s). Patients chosen for sequencing had shown expansion of CD8+CD57+ cells by flow cytometry. Instrument used: Illumina HiSeq 2000. Genomic DNA served as template for TCR beta VDJ combination and CDR3 sequence profiling. TCRdb reran the public reads through fastp at Q25 and MiXCR, keeping productive beta chains. CDR3 protein duplicates are merged, each entry listing the most common genes and DNA. The sample includes approximately 300,000 distinct CDR3 sequences, with 56% observed a single time. Around 1.3% of the sample is in the top ten clones. Sequenced input: sorted CD4+, CD8+, or CD8+CD57+ T cells (not recorded which) from PBMCs. The receptors here all came from a human donor with aplastic anemia.

This clonotype showed up many times. This sequence joins TRBV11-3 and TRBJ2-1; 8 bases are a match to TRBD2. This CDR3 has 15 residues. Losses at the gene ends were 2 bases for V and 7 bases for J; bases not matched to a gene: 7. Germline values: CDR1 SGHNT, CDR2 YENEEA. The CDR3 protein is CASSLLSGGMNEQFF. CDR3 DNA: TGTGCCAGCAGCTTACTCAGCGGGGGTATGAATGAGCAGTTCTTC.

This clonotype occurred many times. The gene calls are TRBV11-3 and TRBJ2-2; possibly TRBD2 for D (5 bases). V lost 6 bases and J 0 bases, leaving 11 bases between the germline ends. This CDR3 contains 15 residues. Germline CDR1 and CDR2: SGHNT and YENEEA. Written as DNA, the CDR3 is TGTGCCAGCAGTGGACTGGGGACGAACACCGGGGAGCTGTTTTTT. It codes for CASSGLGTNTGELFF.

The V call is TRBV29-1, the J call TRBJ1-1; maybe TRBD1 (6 bases). V was trimmed by 4 bases and J by 6 bases, leaving 12 bases between them. Germline-derived CDR1 and CDR2 are SQVTM and ANQGSEA. This CDR3 has 12 amino acids. The CDR3 DNA reads TGCAGCGTTGGGGGGCCCCGGGCTGAAGCTTTCTTT. It codes for CSVGGPRAEAFF.

The genes are TRBV10-3 and TRBJ1-2, with no clear D. Germline CDR1 and CDR2: ENHRY and SYGVKD. With 6 bases removed from V and 2 bases from J, the gap between germline ends came to 13 bases. This CDR3 is built from 14 residues. The DNA of the CDR3 is TGTGCCATCAGCCGCCCGACGGGAAACTATGGCTACACCTTC. Translation: CAISRPTGNYGYTF.

This clonotype was seen a single time. The chain is built from TRBV7-3 and TRBJ2-2; no clear D. Trimming removed 8 bases at V and 4 bases at J, with 8 bases between. The CDR3 has 12 amino acids. Germline CDR1 reads SGHTA; CDR2 reads FQGTGA. The CDR3, as DNA: TGTGCCAGCGTGGAACTCACCGGGGAGCTGTTTTTT. This translates into CASVELTGELFF.

The rearrangement links TRBV20-1 to TRBJ2-5, with 8 nucleotides matching TRBD2. This CDR3 spans 14 amino acids. CDR1 and CDR2 (germline): DFQATT, SNEGSKA (reference sequence). Trimming at V came to 6 bases and at J to 1 base, leaving 7 bases not matched to a gene. The CDR3 sequence is CSAGAGVSQETQYF. The CDR3 DNA sequence: TGCAGTGCAGGAGCGGGGGTAAGCCAAGAGACCCAGTACTTC.

This rearrangement joins TRBV10-2 to TRBJ2-7; D gene unclear. CDR1 WSHSY and CDR2 SAAADI come from the germline V gene. The CDR3 loop spans 13 amino acids. Trimming stripped 0 bases from V and 5 bases from J, with 8 bases between. Written as DNA, the CDR3 is TGCGCCAGCAGTGAGTCGACGGACCACGAGCAGTACTTC. It translates to CASSESTDHEQYF.

The chain carries TRBV10-2 and TRBJ2-1; D remains unclear. Germline V gene data show CDR1 as WSHSY and CDR2 as SAAADI. Trimming took off 0 bases at V and 1 base at J, with 7 bases between the two ends. The CDR3 spans 15 residues. The CDR3 here is CASSESYLSYNEQFF. The CDR3 region has the DNA TGCGCCAGCAGTGAGTCGTACTTATCCTACAATGAGCAGTTCTTC.

There are many counts of this clonotype. The CDR3 protein is CASSLYWAPTDTQYF. Written as DNA, the CDR3 is TGCGCCAGCAGCTTGTATTGGGCCCCCACAGATACGCAGTATTTT. V gene TRBV5-1 combines with J gene TRBJ2-3, with D hard to call. CDR1 and CDR2 from the germline V gene are SGHRS and YFSETQ. The CDR3 has 15 residues. The ends were cut back, 1 base at V and 2 bases at J, with 11 bases in the middle.

This clonotype was detected ten times or more. This chain uses TRBV9 with TRBJ1-6, with D maybe TRBD1 (5 bases). Trimming removed 3 bases at V and 5 bases at J, with 12 bases between. Germline loops: CDR1 SGDLS, CDR2 YYNGEE. This CDR3 region has 15 residues. This CDR3 reads CASSASGTDNSPLHF. CDR3 bases: TGTGCCAGCAGCGCCTCCGGGACTGATAATTCACCCCTCCACTTT.